The source of this T cell receptor beta chain is a study of human T cells and chemical hapten exposure. This clonotype has just a few counts. Its antigen is currently unknown. Overall study findings and caveats: The number of TCRs over 1 in 1000 frequency stayed unchanged after DPC.

Documented time point: patch test 1, 2 weeks after DPC sensitization. Treatment of the sample: therapeutic diphenylcyclopropenone sensitization with weekly scalp DPC. In the original analysis: A per-sample median of around 91,000 TCRs was observed, with counts ranging from about 23,224 to 690,600. TCRdb processed the RACE reads anew with MiXCR; each CDR3 protein has one entry. TCRdb, not the authors, supplied the V and J calls. The sample shows fewer than 500,000 distinct CDR3 sequences, about 4.4% of them seen only once. Germline lookup yields CDR1 MNHNS and CDR2 SASEGT. V shed 4 bases and J shed 3 bases, with 11 bases lying between them. The CDR3 covers 14 residues.

The receptor was isolated from a woman aged 45 to 65 with alopecia areata. Some clones in this sample may be carry-over from other donors' samples. Sequences were derived from whole blood, sampled in connection with sensitization to the hapten diphenylcyclopropenone (DPC). The chain recombines TRBV6-1 with TRBJ2-3; a possible D gene is TRBD1 (6 bases). The CDR3 region is CASSGGRGTDTQYF. As DNA, the CDR3 is TGTGCCAGCAGTGGCGGCAGGGGAACAGATACGCAGTATTTT.